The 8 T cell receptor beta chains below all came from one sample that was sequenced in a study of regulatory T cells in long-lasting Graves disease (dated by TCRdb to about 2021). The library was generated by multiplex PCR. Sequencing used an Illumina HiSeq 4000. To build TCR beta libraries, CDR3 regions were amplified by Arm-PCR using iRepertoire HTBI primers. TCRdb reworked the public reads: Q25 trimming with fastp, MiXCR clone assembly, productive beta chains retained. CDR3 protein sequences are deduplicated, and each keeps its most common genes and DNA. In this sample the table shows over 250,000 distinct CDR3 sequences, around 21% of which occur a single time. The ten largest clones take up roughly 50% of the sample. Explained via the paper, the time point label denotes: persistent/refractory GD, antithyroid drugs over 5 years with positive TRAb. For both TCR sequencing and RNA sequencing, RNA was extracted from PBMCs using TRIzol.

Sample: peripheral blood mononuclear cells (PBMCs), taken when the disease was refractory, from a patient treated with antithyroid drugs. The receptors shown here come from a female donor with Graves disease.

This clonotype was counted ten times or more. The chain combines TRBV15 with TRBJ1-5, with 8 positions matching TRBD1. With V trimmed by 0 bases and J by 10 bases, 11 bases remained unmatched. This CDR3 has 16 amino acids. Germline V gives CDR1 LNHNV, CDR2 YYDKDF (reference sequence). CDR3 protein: CATSRDWGQATVPQHF. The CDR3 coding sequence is TGTGCCACCAGCAGAGATTGGGGACAGGCGACCGTACCCCAGCATTTT.

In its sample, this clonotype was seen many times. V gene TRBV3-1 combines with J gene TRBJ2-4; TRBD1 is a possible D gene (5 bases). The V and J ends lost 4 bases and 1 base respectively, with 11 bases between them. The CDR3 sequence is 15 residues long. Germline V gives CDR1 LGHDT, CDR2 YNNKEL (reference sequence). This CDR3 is CASSLVSGAKNIQYF. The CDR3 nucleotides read TGTGCCAGCAGCCTCGTTTCAGGGGCCAAAAACATTCAGTACTTC.

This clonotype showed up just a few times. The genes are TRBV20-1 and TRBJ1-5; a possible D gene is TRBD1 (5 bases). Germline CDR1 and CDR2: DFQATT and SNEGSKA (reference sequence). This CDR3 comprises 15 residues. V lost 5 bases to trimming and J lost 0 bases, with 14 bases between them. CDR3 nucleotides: TGCAGTGCTGGCACTACAGGCTATAGCAATCAGCCCCAGCATTTT. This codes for CSAGTTGYSNQPQHF.

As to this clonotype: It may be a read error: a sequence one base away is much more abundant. In nucleotides, the CDR3 is TGCGCCAGCAGCCAAGATGAGGTGAACACTGAAGCTTTCTTT. Residues: CASSQDEVNTEAFF. J is TRBJ1-1 and V is TRBV4-3; D gene ambiguous. There are 14 residues in the CDR3. Trimming removed 0 bases at V and 0 bases at J, with 5 bases between. Germline V gene sequence: CDR1 LGHNA, CDR2 YSLEER.

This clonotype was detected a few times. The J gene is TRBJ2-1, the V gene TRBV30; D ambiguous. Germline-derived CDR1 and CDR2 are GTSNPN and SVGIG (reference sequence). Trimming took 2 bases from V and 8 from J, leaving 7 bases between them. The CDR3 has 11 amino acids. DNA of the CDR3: TGTGCCTGGAGTAAGCTAGATGAGCAGTTCTTC. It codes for CAWSKLDEQFF. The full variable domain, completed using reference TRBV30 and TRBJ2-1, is SQTIHQWPATLVQPVGSPLSLECTVEGTSNPNLYWYRQAAGRGLQLLFYSVGIGQISSEVPQNLSASRPQDRQFILSSKKLLLSDSGFYLCAWSKLDEQFFGPGTRLTVL.

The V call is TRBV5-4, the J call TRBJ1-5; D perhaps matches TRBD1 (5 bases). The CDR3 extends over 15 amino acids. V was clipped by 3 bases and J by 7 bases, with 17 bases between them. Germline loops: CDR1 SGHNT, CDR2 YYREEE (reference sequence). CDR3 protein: CASSSGPGRGQPQHF. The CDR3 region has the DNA TGTGCCAGCAGCTCGGGACCGGGGCGAGGGCAGCCCCAGCATTTT.

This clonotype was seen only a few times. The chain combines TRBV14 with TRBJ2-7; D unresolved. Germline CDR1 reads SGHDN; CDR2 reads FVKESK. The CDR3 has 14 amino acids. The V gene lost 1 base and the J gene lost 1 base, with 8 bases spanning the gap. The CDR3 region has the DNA TGTGCCAGCAGCCAAGTGGAGCTTTCCTACGAGCAGTACTTC. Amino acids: CASSQVELSYEQYF.

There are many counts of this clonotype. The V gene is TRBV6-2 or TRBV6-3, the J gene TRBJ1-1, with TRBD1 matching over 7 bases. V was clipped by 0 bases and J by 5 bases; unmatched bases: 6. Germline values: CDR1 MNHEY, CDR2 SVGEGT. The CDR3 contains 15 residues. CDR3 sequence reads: CASSYSTGRVTEAFF. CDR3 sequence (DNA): TGTGCCAGCAGTTACTCGACAGGGAGAGTGACTGAAGCTTTCTTT.